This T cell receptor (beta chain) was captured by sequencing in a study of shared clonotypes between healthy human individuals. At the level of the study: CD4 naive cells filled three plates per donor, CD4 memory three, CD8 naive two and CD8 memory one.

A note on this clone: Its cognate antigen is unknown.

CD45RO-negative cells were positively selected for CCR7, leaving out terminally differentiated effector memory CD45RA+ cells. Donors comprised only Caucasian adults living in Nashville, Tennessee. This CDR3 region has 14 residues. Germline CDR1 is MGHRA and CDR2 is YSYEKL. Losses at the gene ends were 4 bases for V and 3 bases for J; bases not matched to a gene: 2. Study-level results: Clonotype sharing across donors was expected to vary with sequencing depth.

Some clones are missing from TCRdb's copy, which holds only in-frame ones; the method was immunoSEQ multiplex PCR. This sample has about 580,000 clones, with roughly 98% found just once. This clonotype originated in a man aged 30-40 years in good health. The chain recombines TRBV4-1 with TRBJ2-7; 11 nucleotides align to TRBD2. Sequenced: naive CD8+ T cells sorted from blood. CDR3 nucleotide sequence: TGCGCCAGCAGCCTAGCGGGAGGGAGCTACGAGCAGTACTTC. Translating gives CASSLAGGSYEQYF.